A selection of T cell receptor beta chains follows, all from one sample in a study of T-cell memory formation after mild COVID-19. TCRdb passed the 5' RACE reads through MiXCR, listing each CDR3 protein once. The sample lists around 450,000 distinct CDR3 sequences, roughly a quarter occurring once. The source material was PBMCs or a T cell subset sorted from them (not recorded which). The receptors shown here come from an adult woman who had mild COVID-19 (a few samples of this study predate the infection). Cell type and time point are not known. The CDR3 runs from the conserved cysteine through the conserved F or W. D genes are given only for firm matches. Size is omitted from some rows. Given values are once, few, many or a class for expanded clones.

D	size	V	J	CDR3	DNA
.	few	TRBV7-2	TRBJ2-3	CASSTYGSASLDTQYF	TGTGCCAGCAGCACTTACGGGAGCGCGTCGTTGGATACGCAGTATTTT
.	few	TRBV18	TRBJ1-1	CASSATALNTEAFF	TGTGCCAGCTCCGCTACAGCTTTGAACACTGAAGCTTTCTTT
.	.	TRBV10-3	TRBJ2-1	CAISILGREQFF	TGTGCCATCAGCATTCTAGGGAGAGAGCAGTTCTTC
TRBD2	many	TRBV6-6	TRBJ2-5	CASSLGLAETQYF	TGTGCCAGCAGTTTGGGACTAGCGGAGACCCAGTACTTC
.	few	TRBV7-9	TRBJ1-2	CASSFAGTSRDGYTF	TGTGCCAGCAGCTTCGCCGGGACCTCGAGGGATGGCTACACCTTC
TRBD1	many	TRBV12-3/TRBV12-4	TRBJ1-1	CASSSPGTGNTEAFF	TGTGCCAGCAGTTCCCCCGGGACAGGGAACACTGAAGCTTTCTTT
.	.	TRBV12-3/TRBV12-4	TRBJ1-1	CASSYGGGTEAFF	TGTGCCAGCAGTTACGGGGGGGGCACTGAAGCTTTCTTT
.	.	TRBV15	TRBJ1-2	CATSRDLTGYGYTF	TGTGCCACCAGCAGAGATCTGACGGGCTATGGCTACACCTTC
TRBD2	few	TRBV29-1	TRBJ2-3	CSVAGVAGGTDTQYF	TGCAGCGTTGCTGGGGTAGCGGGGGGCACAGATACGCAGTATTTT
TRBD2	many	TRBV15	TRBJ2-3	CATSPTGGSTDTQYF	TGTGCCACCAGTCCCACGGGGGGGTCAACAGATACGCAGTATTTT
.	.	TRBV7-9	TRBJ2-5	CASSPGGGSETQYF	TGTGCCAGCAGCCCAGGTGGGGGGTCCGAGACCCAGTACTTC
TRBD1	few	TRBV29-1	TRBJ2-3	CSIRTGATDTQYF	TGCAGCATCCGGACAGGGGCGACAGATACGCAGTATTTT
.	many	TRBV7-2	TRBJ1-6	CASSLAGLNSPLHF	TGTGCCAGCAGCTTAGCAGGGCTAAATTCACCCCTCCACTTT
TRBD2	.	TRBV11-3	TRBJ2-3	CASSPTSGIKADTQYF	TGTGCCAGCAGCCCGACTAGCGGGATTAAGGCAGATACGCAGTATTTT
.	.	TRBV6-5	TRBJ2-7	CASSYGGGLIYEQYF	TGTGCCAGCAGTTACGGAGGGGGACTTATCTACGAGCAGTACTTC
.	few	TRBV3-1	TRBJ1-3	CASSQANVVVSGNTIYF	TGTGCCAGCAGCCAGGCTAACGTCGTGGTCTCTGGAAACACCATATATTTT
TRBD2	few	TRBV7-8	TRBJ2-3	CASSLAGLATGRDTQYF	TGTGCCAGCAGCTTAGCAGGACTAGCGACCGGAAGAGATACGCAGTATTTT
.	many	TRBV13	TRBJ1-1	CASSLGLGLKGTEAFF	TGTGCCAGCAGCTTAGGCCTGGGGCTCAAGGGGACTGAAGCTTTCTTT
.	.	TRBV6-5	TRBJ2-2	CASSYSSGGGTGELFF	TGTGCCAGCAGTTACTCGAGTGGGGGAGGAACCGGGGAGCTGTTTTTT
.	.	TRBV20-1	TRBJ2-1	CSARLGGPYNEQFF	TGCAGTGCTAGGTTAGGGGGGCCCTACAATGAGCAGTTCTTC
.	.	TRBV4-3	TRBJ2-7	CASSLQLDGTYEQYF	TGCGCCAGCAGCCTGCAACTGGACGGGACCTACGAGCAGTACTTC
.	.	TRBV6-5	TRBJ1-1	CASRSPGLKNTEAFF	TGTGCCAGCAGAAGCCCCGGACTGAAGAACACTGAAGCTTTCTTT
.	.	TRBV12-3/TRBV12-4	TRBJ2-5	CASSLDSGVGETQYF	TGTGCCAGCAGTTTAGATTCGGGGGTAGGAGAGACCCAGTACTTC
.	many	TRBV3-1	TRBJ1-1	CASSPGQVNTEAFF	TGTGCCAGCAGCCCGGGACAAGTGAACACTGAAGCTTTCTTT
.	few	TRBV12-3/TRBV12-4	TRBJ2-5	CASRTRGQETQYF	TGTGCCAGCAGGACTAGAGGGCAAGAGACCCAGTACTTC
.	.	TRBV5-1	TRBJ1-2	CASTGTKVGGYTF	TGCGCCAGTACCGGGACAAAAGTAGGCGGCTACACCTTC
.	few	TRBV5-1	TRBJ1-1	CASGQGGNTEAFF	TGCGCCAGCGGCCAGGGTGGGAACACTGAAGCTTTCTTT
.	.	TRBV4-3	TRBJ2-7	CASSQDLDGTGVYEQYF	TGCGCCAGCAGCCAAGATTTGGATGGAACAGGAGTCTACGAGCAGTACTTC
TRBD2	.	TRBV7-2	TRBJ2-5	CASSTRPASGGQPRETQYF	TGTGCCAGCAGCACGCGACCAGCTAGCGGGGGCCAACCGAGAGAGACCCAGTACTTC
TRBD2	few	TRBV30	TRBJ2-4	CAWSAGGYGIQYF	TGTGCCTGGAGTGCGGGGGGGTACGGCATTCAGTACTTC
.	.	TRBV15	TRBJ2-1	CATSREGGLRGNEQFF	TGTGCCACCAGCAGAGAAGGGGGTCTCAGGGGCAATGAGCAGTTCTTC
.	few	TRBV27	TRBJ2-6	CASTGTAGANVLTF	TGTGCCAGCACGGGTACAGCTGGGGCCAACGTCCTGACTTTC
.	few	TRBV27	TRBJ2-3	CASTRTSSADTQYF	TGTGCCAGCACCCGGACAAGCAGCGCAGATACGCAGTATTTT
.	.	TRBV5-1	TRBJ1-1	CASSFRGMKAEAFF	TGCGCCAGCAGCTTTAGGGGAATGAAGGCTGAAGCTTTCTTT
TRBD1	many	TRBV20-1	TRBJ1-2	CSASAGTAHGYTF	TGCAGTGCTAGCGCTGGGACAGCCCATGGCTACACCTTC
TRBD1	few	TRBV27	TRBJ2-5	CASSPRPRRGHQETQYF	TGTGCCAGCAGTCCCCGCCCTCGTAGGGGGCACCAAGAGACCCAGTACTTC
TRBD2	.	TRBV11-1	TRBJ2-1	CASSLGTSGSWNEQFF	TGTGCCAGCAGCTTGGGGACTAGCGGGAGTTGGAATGAGCAGTTCTTC
.	few	TRBV2	TRBJ2-1	CASSVVGMGEQFF	TGTGCCAGCAGTGTGGTCGGGATGGGGGAGCAGTTCTTC
TRBD1	many	TRBV5-5	TRBJ1-5	CASSWGTGGNQPQHF	TGTGCCAGCAGCTGGGGGACAGGGGGCAATCAGCCCCAGCATTTT
TRBD1	.	TRBV5-1	TRBJ2-7	CASSILGQGSTHEQYF	TGCGCCAGCAGCATCCTCGGACAGGGGAGCACCCACGAGCAGTACTTC
.	.	TRBV7-9	TRBJ2-7	CASSAEDEQYF	TGTGCCAGCAGCGCCGAAGACGAGCAGTACTTC
TRBD2	few	TRBV7-9	TRBJ2-2	CASSLTAGRAGELFF	TGTGCCAGCAGCTTGACAGCGGGAAGGGCCGGGGAGCTGTTTTTT
TRBD2	.	TRBV5-1	TRBJ2-2	CASSTRLASGELFF	TGCGCCAGCAGCACCCGACTAGCTTCAGGGGAGCTGTTTTTT
.	.	TRBV20-1	TRBJ2-7	CSARPTGQTEREQYF	TGCAGTGCGCGCCCCACGGGACAAACGGAACGCGAGCAGTACTTC
.	.	TRBV7-3	TRBJ1-1	CASSSLGSTEAFF	TGTGCCAGCAGTTCGCTCGGGTCCACTGAAGCTTTCTTT